This is a list of T cell receptor beta chains from one sample in a study of blood T cell repertoires in COVID-19. Using immunoSEQ multiplex PCR, the repertoire was profiled, and TCRdb retains in-frame clones only, with some absent. The data show about 80,000 clones, around 89% seen once. The specimen sequenced was peripheral blood. The receptors were sampled from a woman aged 80 or older with acute or convalescent COVID-19. The CDR3 runs from the conserved cysteine through the conserved F or W. The order of the fields is J gene, clone size, D gene, V gene, CDR3 DNA, CDR3 protein. A D gene is named only where the DNA matches it firmly. Expanded clones get a size class; other rows say once, few or many, or leave the size out.

TRBJ2-7	NA	TRBD2	TRBV5-1	TGCGCCAGCAGCCCAGGGACTGGAGTAGCGGGGGATTTCTACGAGCAGTACTTC	CASSPGTGVAGDFYEQYF
TRBJ2-7	NA	TRBD1	TRBV3-1/TRBV3-2	TGTGCCAGCAGCCCCCGGGACAGGGCATTCGAGCAGTACTTC	CASSPRDRAFEQYF
TRBJ1-5	NA	NA	TRBV9	TGTGCCAGCAGCGTTGGAGTGAATCAGCCCCAGCATTTT	CASSVGVNQPQHF
TRBJ2-2	NA	TRBD2	TRBV9	TGTGCCAGCAGCGTAGGGCTAGCGGTTAGGACCGGGGAGCTGTTTTTT	CASSVGLAVRTGELFF
TRBJ2-1	NA	NA	TRBV5-1	TGCGCCAGCAGCTTGGACGGGAGTTCCTACAATGAGCAGTTCTTC	CASSLDGSSYNEQFF
TRBJ2-1	NA	TRBD2	TRBV11-3	TGTGCCAGCAGCTTAGCCCGGGGACTAGCGGGGTACAATGAGCAGTTCTTC	CASSLARGLAGYNEQFF
TRBJ2-5	NA	TRBD2	TRBV4-1	TGCGCCAGCAGCCAAGATAGCGGGACAGCGGGGGGCTTCAGCCAAGAGACCCAGTACTTC	CASSQDSGTAGGFSQETQYF
TRBJ2-7	NA	NA	TRBV6-5	TGTGCCAGCAGTTACAAGGACAGGGAGGGGCAGTACTTC	CASSYKDREGQYF
TRBJ2-7	NA	TRBD1	TRBV6-5	TGTGCCAGTATCGCGAGGGGGCCTTCCTACGAGCAGTACTTC	CASIARGPSYEQYF
TRBJ1-2	NA	NA	TRBV3-1/TRBV3-2	TGTGCCAGCAGCCTGGGACATCAAGCTAACTATGGCTACACCTTC	CASSLGHQANYGYTF
TRBJ2-6	NA	TRBD1	TRBV6-2/TRBV6-3	TGTGCCAGCAGTTACCCGATAGGACAGGGGGCAGGGGCCAACGTCCTGACTTTC	CASSYPIGQGAGANVLTF
TRBJ1-1	NA	NA	TRBV14	TGTGCCAGCAGCCAAGTTTACGGGGGAGAAGCTTTCTTT	CASSQVYGGEAFF
TRBJ2-7	few	TRBD1	TRBV6-6	TGTGCCAGCAGTTACTCGAGAGGACAGGGAGCCTACGAGCAGTACTTC	CASSYSRGQGAYEQYF
TRBJ2-1	NA	NA	TRBV9	TGTGCCAGCAGCGGGACCCAGGGTAGTCCCTACAATGAGCAGTTCTTC	CASSGTQGSPYNEQFF
TRBJ1-5	NA	TRBD1	TRBV5-8	TGTGCCAGCAGCTTGTTCGGACAGGGACACAATCAGCCCCAGCATTTT	CASSLFGQGHNQPQHF
TRBJ2-1	NA	NA	TRBV7-9	TGTGCCAGCAGCTTAGCCGACTGGAGCTCCTACAATGAGCAGTTCTTC	CASSLADWSSYNEQFF
TRBJ1-1	NA	TRBD1	TRBV30	TGTGCCTGGAGCCTTATTGGACAGGGCGGGACTGAAGCTTTCTTT	CAWSLIGQGGTEAFF
TRBJ1-6	NA	NA	TRBV25-1	TGTGCCAGCAGTGCCGGACATACAGTTCTTACCCTCCACTTT	CASSAGHTVLTLHF
TRBJ1-2	NA	NA	TRBV5-1	TGCGCCAGCAGCGATGGGAGAGCAGGAGTTTATGGCTACACCTTC	CASSDGRAGVYGYTF
TRBJ1-4	NA	TRBD1	TRBV19	TGTGCCAGTACCGGGGGACAGGGCGCGGCTAATGAAAAACTGTTTTTT	CASTGGQGAANEKLFF
TRBJ2-1	NA	TRBD2	TRBV5-1	TGCGCCAGCAGCCCAGCTGCGGGAGAATACAATGAGCAGTTCTTC	CASSPAAGEYNEQFF
TRBJ1-1	NA	NA	TRBV7-2	TGTGCCAGCAGCTTAAACAAGAACACTGAAGCTTTCTTT	CASSLNKNTEAFF
TRBJ1-3	NA	TRBD1	TRBV19	TGTGCCAGTAGTTTCCCCCGGGGACAGAAAAACACCATATATTTT	CASSFPRGQKNTIYF
TRBJ2-3	NA	TRBD2	TRBV11-2	TGTGCCAGCAGCCCCGGGGGGGGCAGGGTCACAGATACGCAGTATTTT	CASSPGGGRVTDTQYF
TRBJ2-3	NA	NA	TRBV10-3	TGTGCCATCATGAGACAGTCGACTAGCACAGATACGCAGTATTTT	CAIMRQSTSTDTQYF
TRBJ1-2	NA	NA	TRBV11-2	TGTGCCAGCAGCTTGAGACAAGGATGGAACTATGGCTACACCTTC	CASSLRQGWNYGYTF
TRBJ1-2	once	NA	TRBV15	TGTGCCACCAGCCCCAGATTACCCAACTATGGCTACACCTTC	CATSPRLPNYGYTF
TRBJ1-3	NA	TRBD1	TRBV10-2	TGCGCCAGCAGTGAGGACAGGGTGGCTCCAGGAAACACCATATATTTT	CASSEDRVAPGNTIYF
TRBJ1-6	NA	TRBD1	TRBV6-5	TGTGCCAGCAGTTACCAAGCCGGGACAGGGAATTCACCCCTCCACTTT	CASSYQAGTGNSPLHF
TRBJ2-5	NA	NA	TRBV7-2	TGTGCCAGCAGCTTAGGGCCCCCGGGACTCGAGTACTTC	CASSLGPPGLEYF
TRBJ1-4	NA	NA	TRBV28	TGTGCCAGCAGTTCCCCAGGTGATAATGAATTAGAAAAACTGTTTTTT	CASSSPGDNELEKLFF
TRBJ1-1	NA	NA	TRBV6-6	TGTGCCAGCACTCCCAATGTCGGGGGAACTAACACTGAAGCTTTCTTT	CASTPNVGGTNTEAFF
TRBJ2-3	NA	NA	TRBV5-1	TGCGCCAGCAGCTTGGGACTGAGAGGAGGCACAGATACGCAGTATTTT	CASSLGLRGGTDTQYF
TRBJ2-1	once	NA	TRBV7-3	TGTGCCAGCAGCCGAAGTTGGGAGTCGGGTGAGCAGTTCTTC	CASSRSWESGEQFF
TRBJ2-2	once	TRBD1	TRBV5-1	TGCGCCAGCAGCATAGGACAGGTTCTCAGCACCGGGGAGCTGTTTTTT	CASSIGQVLSTGELFF
TRBJ1-2	NA	NA	TRBV11-2	TGTGCCAGCAGCTTAGTTGTAACGGGGAGTGTTGGCTACACCTTC	CASSLVVTGSVGYTF
TRBJ1-3	NA	NA	TRBV6-2/TRBV6-3	TGTGCCAGCAGCCCTGGGCGACCTACTGGAAACACCATATATTTT	CASSPGRPTGNTIYF
TRBJ1-5	NA	TRBD1	TRBV5-1	TGCGCCAGCAGCTTGGGGGACAGGAATCAGCCCCAGCATTTT	CASSLGDRNQPQHF
TRBJ1-3	NA	TRBD1	TRBV5-4	TGTGCCAGCAGCCTCGCAGGGGGCAAAGGAAACACCATATATTTT	CASSLAGGKGNTIYF
TRBJ2-1	NA	TRBD1	TRBV6-6	TGTGCCAGCTCATCGGGACAGGGGAGAAATGAGCAGTTCTTC	CASSSGQGRNEQFF
TRBJ1-6	once	TRBD1	TRBV30	TGTGCCTGGAGTCCCGGACAGGGGACCGCTAATTCACCCCTCCACTTT	CAWSPGQGTANSPLHF